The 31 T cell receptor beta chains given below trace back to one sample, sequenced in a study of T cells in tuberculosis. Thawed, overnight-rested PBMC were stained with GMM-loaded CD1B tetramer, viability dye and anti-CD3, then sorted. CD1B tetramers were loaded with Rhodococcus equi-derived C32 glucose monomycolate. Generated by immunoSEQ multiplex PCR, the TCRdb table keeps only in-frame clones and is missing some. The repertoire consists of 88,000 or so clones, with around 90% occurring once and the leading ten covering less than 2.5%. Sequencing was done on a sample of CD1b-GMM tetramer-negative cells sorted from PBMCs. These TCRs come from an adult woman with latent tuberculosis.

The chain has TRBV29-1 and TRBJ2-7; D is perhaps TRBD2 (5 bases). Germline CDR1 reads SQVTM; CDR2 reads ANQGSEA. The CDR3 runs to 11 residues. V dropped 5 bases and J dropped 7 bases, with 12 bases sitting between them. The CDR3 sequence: CSVHAGLEQYF. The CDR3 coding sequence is TGCAGCGTTCACGCTGGACTGGAGCAGTACTTC.

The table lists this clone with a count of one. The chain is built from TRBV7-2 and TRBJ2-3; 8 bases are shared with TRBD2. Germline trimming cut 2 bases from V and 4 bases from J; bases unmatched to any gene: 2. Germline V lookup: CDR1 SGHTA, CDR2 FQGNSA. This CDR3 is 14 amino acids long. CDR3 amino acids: CASSLSGGPDTQYF. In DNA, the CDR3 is TGTGCCAGCAGCTTATCGGGGGGGCCAGATACGCAGTATTTT.

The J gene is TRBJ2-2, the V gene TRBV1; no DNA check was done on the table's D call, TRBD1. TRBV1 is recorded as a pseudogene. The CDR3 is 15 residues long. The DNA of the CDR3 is TGCACCAGCAGCACCCCGGGACAGGGGGCCGGGGAGCTGTTTTTT. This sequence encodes CTSSTPGQGAGELFF.

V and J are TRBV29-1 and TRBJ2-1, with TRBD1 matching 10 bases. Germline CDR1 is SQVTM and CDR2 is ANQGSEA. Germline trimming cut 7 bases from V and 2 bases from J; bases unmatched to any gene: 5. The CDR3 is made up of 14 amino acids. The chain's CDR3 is CSAKDRGAYNEQFF. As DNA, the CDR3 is TGCAGCGCAAAGGACAGGGGGGCCTACAATGAGCAGTTCTTC.

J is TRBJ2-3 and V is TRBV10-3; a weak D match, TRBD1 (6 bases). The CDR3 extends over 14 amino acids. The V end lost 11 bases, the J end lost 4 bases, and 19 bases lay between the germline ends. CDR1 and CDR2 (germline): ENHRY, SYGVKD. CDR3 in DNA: TGTGCCTTAAGGGGGACCGCTAGCCCAGATACGCAGTATTTT. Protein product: CALRGTASPDTQYF.

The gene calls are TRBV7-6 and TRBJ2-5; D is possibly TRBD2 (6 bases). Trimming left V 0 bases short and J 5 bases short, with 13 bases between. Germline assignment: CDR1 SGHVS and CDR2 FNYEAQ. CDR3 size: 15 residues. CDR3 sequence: CASSLALAVGETQYF. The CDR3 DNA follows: TGTGCCAGCAGCTTAGCGTTAGCGGTCGGGGAGACCCAGTACTTC.

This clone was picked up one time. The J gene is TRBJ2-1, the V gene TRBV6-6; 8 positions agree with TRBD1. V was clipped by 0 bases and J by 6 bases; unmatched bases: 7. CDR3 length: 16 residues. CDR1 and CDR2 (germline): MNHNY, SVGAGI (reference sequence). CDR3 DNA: TGTGCCAGCAGTTACTCGACCGGGACAGGAGGCAATGAGCAGTTCTTC. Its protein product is CASSYSTGTGGNEQFF.

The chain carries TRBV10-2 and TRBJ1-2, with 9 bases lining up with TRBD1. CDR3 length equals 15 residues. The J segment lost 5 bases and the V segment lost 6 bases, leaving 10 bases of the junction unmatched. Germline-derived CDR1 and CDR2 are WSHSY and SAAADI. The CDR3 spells CASSADRGSRYGYTF. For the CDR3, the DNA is TGCGCCAGCAGCGCCGACAGGGGGTCGAGGTATGGCTACACCTTC.

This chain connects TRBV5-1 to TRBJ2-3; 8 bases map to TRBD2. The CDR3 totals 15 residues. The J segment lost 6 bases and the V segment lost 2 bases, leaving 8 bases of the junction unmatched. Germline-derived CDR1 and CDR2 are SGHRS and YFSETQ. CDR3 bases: TGCGCCAGCAGCTTAGGCGGGGGGCCAAGGGATACGCAGTATTTT. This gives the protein CASSLGGGPRDTQYF.

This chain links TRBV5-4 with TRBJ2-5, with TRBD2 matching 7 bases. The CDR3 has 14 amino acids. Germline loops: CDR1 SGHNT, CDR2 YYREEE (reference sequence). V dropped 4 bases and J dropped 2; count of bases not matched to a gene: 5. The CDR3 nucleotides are TGTGCCAGCAGCCGTGGGGGGGGGCAAGAGACCCAGTACTTC. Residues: CASSRGGGQETQYF. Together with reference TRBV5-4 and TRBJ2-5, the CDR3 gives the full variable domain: ETGVTQSPTHLIKTRGQQVTLRCSSQSGHNTVSWYQQALGQGPQFIFQYYREEENGRGNFPPRFSGLQFPNYSSELNVNALELDDSALYLCASSRGGGQETQYFGPGTRLLVL.

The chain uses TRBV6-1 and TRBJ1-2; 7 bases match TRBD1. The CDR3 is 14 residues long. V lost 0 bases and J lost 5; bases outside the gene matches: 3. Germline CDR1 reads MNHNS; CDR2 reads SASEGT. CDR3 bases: TGTGCCAGCAGTGAAGCGGGGACAGAGTATGGCTACACCTTC. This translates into CASSEAGTEYGYTF.

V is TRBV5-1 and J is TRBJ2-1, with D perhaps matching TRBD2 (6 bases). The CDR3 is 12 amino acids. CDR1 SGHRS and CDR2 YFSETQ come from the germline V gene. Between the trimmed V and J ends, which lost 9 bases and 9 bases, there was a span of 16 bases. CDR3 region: CATFDPGGEQFF. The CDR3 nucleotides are TGCGCCACCTTCGACCCCGGGGGTGAGCAGTTCTTC.

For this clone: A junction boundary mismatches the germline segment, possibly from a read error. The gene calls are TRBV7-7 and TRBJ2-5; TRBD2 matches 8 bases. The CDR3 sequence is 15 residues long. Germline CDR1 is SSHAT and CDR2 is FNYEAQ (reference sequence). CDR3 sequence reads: CASSLQRGPQETQYF. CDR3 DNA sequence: TGTGCTAGCAGCCTCCAGCGGGGGCCCCAAGAGACCCAGTACTTC.

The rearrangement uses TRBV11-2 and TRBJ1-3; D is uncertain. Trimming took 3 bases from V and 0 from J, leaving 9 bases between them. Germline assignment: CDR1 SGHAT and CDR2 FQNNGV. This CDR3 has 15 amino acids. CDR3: CASSFLPVSGNTIYF. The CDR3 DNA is TGTGCCAGCAGCTTCTTGCCAGTCTCTGGAAACACCATATATTTT.

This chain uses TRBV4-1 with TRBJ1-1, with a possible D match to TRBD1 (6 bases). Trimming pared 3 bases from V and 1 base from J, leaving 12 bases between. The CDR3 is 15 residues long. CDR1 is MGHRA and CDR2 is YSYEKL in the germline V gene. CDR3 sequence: CASSHEGQPNTEAFF. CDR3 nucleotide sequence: TGCGCCAGCAGCCACGAAGGACAGCCGAACACTGAAGCTTTCTTT.

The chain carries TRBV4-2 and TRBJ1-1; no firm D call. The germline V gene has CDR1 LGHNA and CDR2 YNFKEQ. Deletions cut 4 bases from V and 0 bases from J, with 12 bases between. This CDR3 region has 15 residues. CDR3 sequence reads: CASSPTPGVNTEAFF. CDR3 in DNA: TGTGCCAGCAGCCCTACCCCCGGGGTGAACACTGAAGCTTTCTTT.

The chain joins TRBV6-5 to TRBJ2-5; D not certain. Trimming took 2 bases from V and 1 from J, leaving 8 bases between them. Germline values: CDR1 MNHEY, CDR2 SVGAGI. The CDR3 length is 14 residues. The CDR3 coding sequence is TGTGCCAGCAGTTACCGCTTTAGCCAAGAGACCCAGTACTTC. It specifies CASSYRFSQETQYF.

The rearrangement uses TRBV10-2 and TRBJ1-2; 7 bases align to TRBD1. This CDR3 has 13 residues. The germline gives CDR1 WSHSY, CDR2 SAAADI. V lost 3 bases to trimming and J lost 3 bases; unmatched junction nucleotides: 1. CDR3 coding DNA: TGCGCCAGCAGTGAAGACAGGGACTATGGCTACACCTTC. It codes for CASSEDRDYGYTF.

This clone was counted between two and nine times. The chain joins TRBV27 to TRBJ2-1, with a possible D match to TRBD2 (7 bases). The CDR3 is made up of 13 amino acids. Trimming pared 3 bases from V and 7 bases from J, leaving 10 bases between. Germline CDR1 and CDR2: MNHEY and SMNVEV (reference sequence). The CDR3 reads CASSFRGGNEQFF. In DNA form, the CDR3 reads TGTGCCAGCAGTTTTAGGGGGGGTAATGAGCAGTTCTTC.

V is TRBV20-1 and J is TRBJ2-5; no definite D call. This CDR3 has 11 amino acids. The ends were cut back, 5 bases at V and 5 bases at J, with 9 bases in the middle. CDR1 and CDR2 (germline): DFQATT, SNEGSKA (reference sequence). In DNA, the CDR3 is TGCAGTGCTCCCTTTATGGAGACCCAGTACTTC. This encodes CSAPFMETQYF.

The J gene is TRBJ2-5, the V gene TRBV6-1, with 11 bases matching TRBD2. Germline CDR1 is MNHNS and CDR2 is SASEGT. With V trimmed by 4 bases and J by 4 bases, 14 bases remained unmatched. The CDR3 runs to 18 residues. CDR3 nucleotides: TGTGCCAGCAGTGCCCTTAGCGGGGGGGCCTTCGATCGAGAGACCCAGTACTTC. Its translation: CASSALSGGAFDRETQYF.

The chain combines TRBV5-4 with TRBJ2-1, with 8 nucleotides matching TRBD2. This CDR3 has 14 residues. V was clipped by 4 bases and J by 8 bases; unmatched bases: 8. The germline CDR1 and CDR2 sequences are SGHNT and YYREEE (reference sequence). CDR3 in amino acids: CASSDKRGYDEQFF. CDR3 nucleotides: TGTGCCAGCAGCGACAAGCGGGGGTATGATGAGCAGTTCTTC.

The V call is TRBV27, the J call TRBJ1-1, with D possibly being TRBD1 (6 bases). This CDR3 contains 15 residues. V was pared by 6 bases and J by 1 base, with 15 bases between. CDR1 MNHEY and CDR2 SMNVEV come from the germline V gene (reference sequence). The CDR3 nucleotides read TGTGCCAGCAGCAAAAATCCACAGGGGAACACTGAAGCTTTCTTT. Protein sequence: CASSKNPQGNTEAFF.

The CDR3: CASSLEGSAGGSTDTQYF. Written as DNA, the CDR3 is TGTGCCAGCAGCTTAGAGGGCTCAGCGGGGGGTAGCACAGATACGCAGTATTTT. This sequence joins TRBV7-8 and TRBJ2-3; TRBD2 matches 9 bases. Germline CDR1 reads SGHVS; CDR2 reads FQNEAQ. J gave up 0 bases and V 1 base, and 8 bases lay outside the gene matches. This CDR3 spans 18 amino acids.

CDR3 in amino acids: CASSNRDRDGYTF. The CDR3 DNA sequence: TGCGCCAGCAGCAACCGGGACAGGGATGGCTACACCTTC. This chain joins TRBV5-1 and TRBJ1-2; 9 nucleotides line up with TRBD1. The V gene end was trimmed by 4 bases and the J gene end by 6 bases; junction bases not matched to a gene: 4. The CDR3 has 13 residues. The germline gives CDR1 SGHRS, CDR2 YFSETQ.

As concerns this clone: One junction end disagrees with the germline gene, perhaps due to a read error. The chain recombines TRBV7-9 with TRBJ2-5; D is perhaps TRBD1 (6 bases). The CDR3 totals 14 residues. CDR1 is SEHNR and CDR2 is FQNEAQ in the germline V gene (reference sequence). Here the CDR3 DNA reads TGTACCAGCAGCTTCCGGGACAACCAAGAGACCCAGTACTTC. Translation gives CTSSFRDNQETQYF.

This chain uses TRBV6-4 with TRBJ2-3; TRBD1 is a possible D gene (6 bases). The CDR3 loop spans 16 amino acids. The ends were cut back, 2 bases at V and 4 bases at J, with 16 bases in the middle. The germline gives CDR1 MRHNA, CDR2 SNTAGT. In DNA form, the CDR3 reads TGTGCCAGCAGTGACCCCAGGGGAGTGGATTCAGATACGCAGTATTTT. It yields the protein CASSDPRGVDSDTQYF.

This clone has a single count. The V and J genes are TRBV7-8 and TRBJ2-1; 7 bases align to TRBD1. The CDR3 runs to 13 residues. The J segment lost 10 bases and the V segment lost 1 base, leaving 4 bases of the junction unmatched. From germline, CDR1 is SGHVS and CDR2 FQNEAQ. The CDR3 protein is CASSLGRGGEQFF. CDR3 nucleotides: TGTGCCAGCAGCTTAGGGCGAGGGGGCGAGCAGTTCTTC.

CDR3 DNA sequence: TGTGCCAGTAGTATCCTAGCGGGGGGCTCCTACGAGCAGTACTTC. As protein: CASSILAGGSYEQYF. The gene calls are TRBV19 and TRBJ2-7, with 11 bases fitting TRBD2. Germline values: CDR1 LNHDA, CDR2 SQIVND (reference sequence). The CDR3 runs 15 residues. V gave up 3 bases and J gave up 0 bases; unmatched junction bases: 1.

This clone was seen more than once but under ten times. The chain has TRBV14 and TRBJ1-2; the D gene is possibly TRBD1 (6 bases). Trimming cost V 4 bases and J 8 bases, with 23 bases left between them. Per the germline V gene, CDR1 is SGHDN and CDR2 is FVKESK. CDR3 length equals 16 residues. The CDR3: CASSPARTGPGEGYTF. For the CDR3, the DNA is TGTGCCAGCAGCCCTGCTCGTACAGGGCCCGGGGAAGGCTACACCTTC.

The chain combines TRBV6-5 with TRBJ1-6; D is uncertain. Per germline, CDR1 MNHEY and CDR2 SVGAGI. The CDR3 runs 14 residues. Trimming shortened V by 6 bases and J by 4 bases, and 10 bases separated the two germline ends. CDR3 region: CASRESVYNSPLHF. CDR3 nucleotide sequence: TGTGCCAGCAGGGAGAGCGTTTATAATTCACCCCTCCACTTT.